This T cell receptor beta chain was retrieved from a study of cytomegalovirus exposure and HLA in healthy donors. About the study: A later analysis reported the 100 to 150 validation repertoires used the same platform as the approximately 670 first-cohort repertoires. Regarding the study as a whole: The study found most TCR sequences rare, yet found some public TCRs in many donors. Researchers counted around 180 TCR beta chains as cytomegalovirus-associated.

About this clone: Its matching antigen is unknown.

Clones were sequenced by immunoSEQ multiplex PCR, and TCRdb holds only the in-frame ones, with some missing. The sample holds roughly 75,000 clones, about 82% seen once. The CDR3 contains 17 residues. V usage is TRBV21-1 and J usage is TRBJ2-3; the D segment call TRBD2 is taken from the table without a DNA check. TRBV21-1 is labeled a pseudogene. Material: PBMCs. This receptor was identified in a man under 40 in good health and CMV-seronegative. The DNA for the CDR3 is TGTGCCAGCATCAATAGTACGGGGGGCCGTGGCACAGATACGCAGTATTTT. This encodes CASINSTGGRGTDTQYF.